The 18 T cell receptor beta chains given below trace back to one sample, sequenced in a study of blood T cells in healthy people across ages. A second 7 to 11 cycle PCR used barcoded and J-beta primers. One entry per CDR3 protein results from TCRdb running MiXCR on the 5' RACE reads. The table shows fewer than 600,000 distinct CDR3 sequences, with 25% to 35% occurring only once. This sample also appeared in a second study, on T cells of mothers and their children.

Sequencing input: blood. All receptors come from a boy aged 2 to 10 in good health.

This clonotype was seen a handful of times. Given the absence of the conserved phenylalanine or tryptophan at the CDR3 end, a read error is likely. The chain links TRBV9 to TRBJ1-1; no clear D. With 4 bases removed from V and 5 bases from J, the gap between germline ends came to 9 bases. Germline CDR1 and CDR2: SGDLS and YYNGEE. The CDR3 sequence is 12 residues long. This CDR3 is CASSPFGTEAFS. DNA for the CDR3: TGTGCCAGCAGCCCTTTCGGGACTGAAGCTTTCTCT.

The chain combines TRBV6-2 or TRBV6-3 with TRBJ2-5; TRBD1 or TRBD2 may be the D gene (5 bases each). The end of the DNA is better explained by TRBJ2-7, so the J call may be wrong. The CDR3 runs 13 residues. Germline CDR1 reads MNHEY; CDR2 reads SVGEGT. The CDR3 DNA reads TGTGCCAGCAGCCCCGGGGCCTACTACGAGCAGTACTTC. It specifies CASSPGAYYEQYF.

V gene TRBV12-3 or TRBV12-4 combines with J gene TRBJ2-1; D is undetermined. The J call may be wrong; the DNA end is better matched by TRBJ2-7. The CDR3 spans 11 residues. The CDR3 DNA is TGTGCCAGCAGAGGAGACGACGAGCAGTACTTC. This gives the protein CASRGDDEQYF.

CDR3 coding DNA: TGTGCCAGGAGACCGAATTGGTCCTACAATGAGCAGTTCTTC. This sequence encodes CARRPNWSYNEQFF. This rearrangement joins TRBV6-4 to TRBJ2-1; D gene ambiguous. Trimming removed 9 bases at V and 1 base at J, with 13 bases between. The germline CDR1 and CDR2 sequences are MRHNA and SNTAGT. There are 14 residues in the CDR3.

V and J are TRBV7-9 and TRBJ2-5, with D hard to call. Germline assignment: CDR1 SEHNR and CDR2 FQNEAQ (reference sequence). V was shortened by 5 bases and J by 5 bases, with 27 bases between the two germline ends. The CDR3 consists of 18 residues. In DNA form, the CDR3 reads TGTGCCAGCAGCCTCGGTGGTATGTGGGCCAATTATCGGGAGACCCAGTACTTC. Translated: CASSLGGMWANYRETQYF.

The rearrangement links TRBV29-1 to TRBJ1-1; D is ambiguous. Trimming took 1 base from V and 0 from J, leaving 15 bases between them. Germline CDR1 reads SQVTM; CDR2 reads ANQGSEA. This CDR3 has 16 residues. The CDR3: CSVEGAAIEMNTEAFF. CDR3 DNA sequence: TGCAGCGTTGAAGGGGCAGCTATTGAAATGAACACTGAAGCTTTCTTT.

A remark on this clonotype: One junction end disagrees with the germline gene, perhaps due to a read error. The V and J genes are TRBV18 and TRBJ1-6, with D perhaps matching TRBD1 (6 bases). The germline V gene encodes CDR1 KGHSH and CDR2 LQKENI. The CDR3 is 15 amino acids. DNA of the CDR3: TGTGCCCGCTCACCAGGGGAGGGTCTTAATTCGCCCCTCCACTTT. Translation gives CARSPGEGLNSPLHF.

This clonotype was detected a few times. The rearrangement links TRBV6-5 to TRBJ1-3; no definite D call. V lost 0 bases and J lost 4, with 7 bases in between. Germline V CDR1 and CDR2: MNHEY, SVGAGI. The CDR3 totals 14 residues. The CDR3 DNA is TGTGCCAGCAGTTACTCGTCAATCGGAAACACCATATATTTT. Translation gives CASSYSSIGNTIYF.

This rearrangement joins TRBV20-1 to TRBJ2-2; D tentatively fits TRBD1 or TRBD2 (5 bases each). The CDR3 is made up of 13 amino acids. CDR1 and CDR2 from the germline V gene are DFQATT and SNEGSKA (reference sequence). V was clipped by 6 bases and J by 6 bases, with 14 bases between them. CDR3 bases: TGCAGTGCACCGGGGCGAGGGTCCGGGGAGCTGTTTTTT. Translating it yields CSAPGRGSGELFF.

This chain joins TRBV29-1 and TRBJ2-1, with D possibly matching TRBD2 (6 bases). Germline V lookup: CDR1 SQVTM, CDR2 ANQGSEA. The V and J ends lost 3 bases and 6 bases respectively, with 15 bases between them. This CDR3 has 14 amino acids. CDR3 sequence reads: CSVERAGPLNEQFF. CDR3 DNA sequence: TGCAGCGTTGAGCGAGCGGGTCCCCTCAATGAGCAGTTCTTC.

This clonotype occurred once. V gene TRBV3-1 combines with J gene TRBJ2-5, with D possibly matching TRBD2 (6 bases). V was shortened by 4 bases and J by 7 bases, with 16 bases between the two germline ends. From germline, CDR1 is LGHDT and CDR2 YNNKEL (reference sequence). This CDR3 is 14 amino acids long. The CDR3 protein is CASSPQVGEVTQYF. Written as DNA, the CDR3 is TGTGCCAGCAGCCCCCAGGTGGGGGAGGTGACCCAGTACTTC.

In this sample, this clonotype turned up a few times. The CDR3 loop reads CASSPMPDRALAKNIQYF. The CDR3 bases are TGTGCCAGCAGCCCGATGCCAGACAGGGCCTTAGCCAAAAACATTCAGTACTTC. The genes are TRBV6-2 or TRBV6-3 and TRBJ2-4, with TRBD1 identical over 7 bases. The CDR3 totals 18 residues. The ends lost 6 bases at V and 0 bases at J; junction bases unmatched: 14. CDR1 and CDR2 (germline): MNHEY, SVGEGT.

A few counts support this clonotype. CDR3 residues: CASSEMGTLETQYF. DNA of the CDR3: TGTGCCAGCAGTGAAATGGGGACTTTAGAGACCCAGTACTTC. V gene TRBV2 combines with J gene TRBJ2-5, with D perhaps matching TRBD2 (6 bases). Between the trimmed V and J ends, which lost 2 bases and 4 bases, there was a span of 11 bases. CDR1 SNHLY and CDR2 FYNNEI come from the germline V gene. CDR3 length: 14 amino acids. Together with reference TRBV2 and TRBJ2-5, the CDR3 gives the full variable domain: EPEVTQTPSHQVTQMGQEVILRCVPISNHLYFYWYRQILGQKVEFLVSFYNNEISEKSEIFDDQFSVERPDGSNFTLKIRSTKLEDSAMYFCASSEMGTLETQYFGPGTRLLVL.

V gene TRBV12-3 or TRBV12-4 combines with J gene TRBJ2-5, with 7 bases fitting TRBD1. V dropped 5 bases and J dropped 4; count of bases not matched to a gene: 7. CDR3 length: 14 residues. The CDR3 bases are TGTGCCAGCAGTCCGAGGGGGCGTGGAGAGACCCAGTACTTC. Translating gives CASSPRGRGETQYF.

This clonotype showed up just a few times. The junction does not match germline at one end; this may be a read error. The rearrangement joins TRBV13 to TRBJ2-5; the match to TRBD1 covers 9 bases. Near its end, the DNA agrees better with TRBJ2-1, so the J call may be wrong. The CDR3 totals 16 residues. Germline values: CDR1 PRHDT, CDR2 FYEKMQ (reference sequence). CDR3 sequence reads: CAGSGTGTGRSNEQFF. The CDR3 DNA follows: TGTGCCGGCAGCGGGACCGGGACAGGGAGATCCAATGAGCAGTTCTTC.

This clonotype has just a few counts. V is TRBV6-5 and J is TRBJ1-5, with unresolved D. The CDR3 sequence is 18 residues long. Germline V lookup: CDR1 MNHEY, CDR2 SVGAGI. Trimming left V 0 bases short and J 3 bases short, with 18 bases between. CDR3 sequence reads: CASSYSIPLPSNNQPQHF. The DNA for the CDR3 is TGTGCCAGCAGTTACTCGATTCCCCTCCCTAGCAACAATCAGCCCCAGCATTTT.

The CDR3 DNA sequence: TGTGCCAGCAGTCCACTAGCGGGCTGGGCAGATACGCAGTATTTT. Its protein is CASSPLAGWADTQYF. The chain has TRBV28 and TRBJ2-3; 9 positions agree with TRBD2. Per the germline V gene, CDR1 is MDHEN and CDR2 is SYDVKM. There are 15 residues in the CDR3. The V gene end was trimmed by 5 bases and the J gene end by 4 bases; junction bases not matched to a gene: 7. The whole variable domain, filled in from reference TRBV28 and TRBJ2-3, reads DVKVTQSSRYLVKRTGEKVFLECVQDMDHENMFWYRQDPGLGLRLIYFSYDVKMKEKGDIPEGYSVSREKKERFSLILESASTNQTSMYLCASSPLAGWADTQYFGPGTRLTVL.

This clonotype was observed a handful of times. V is TRBV3-1 and J is TRBJ2-2; 12 nucleotides line up with TRBD2. CDR1 and CDR2 (germline): LGHDT, YNNKEL (reference sequence). Germline trimming cut 1 base from V and 5 bases from J; bases unmatched to any gene: 5. CDR3 length equals 17 residues. The CDR3 is CASSQVRTSGATGELFF. Written as DNA, the CDR3 is TGTGCCAGCAGCCAAGTCCGGACTAGCGGGGCGACCGGGGAGCTGTTTTTT.